The 19 T cell receptor beta chains reported below all come from one sample, sequenced in a study of shared clonotypes between healthy human individuals. Using immunoSEQ multiplex PCR, the repertoire was profiled, and TCRdb retains in-frame clones only, with some absent. The sample holds 2 million to 2.5 million clones; nearly 97% are singletons and the top ten take roughly 0.13%. Sample: naive CD4+ T cells sorted from blood. Subset noted: CD45RA+ positively selected. Every receptor here comes from a man aged 18 to 30 in good health.

The chain employs TRBV6-5 and TRBJ2-7; 9 nucleotides align to TRBD1. CDR3 size: 13 residues. CDR1 and CDR2 (germline): MNHEY, SVGAGI. The trim removed 6 bases at V and 4 bases at J, leaving 4 bases unmatched. Here the CDR3 DNA reads TGTGCCAGCAGCCGGACAGGGGTATACGAGCAGTACTTC. Residues: CASSRTGVYEQYF.

The rearrangement joins TRBV10-2 to TRBJ2-6; the match to TRBD2 covers 9 bases. The CDR3 loop spans 18 amino acids. CDR1 is WSHSY, CDR2 SAAADI, per germline. V trimming: 4 bases; J trimming: 3 bases; junction bases outside the gene matches: 10. CDR3 DNA sequence: TGCGCCAGCAGTGTAGGGTTTGGCGGGAGGGTTGGGGCCAACGTCCTGACTTTC. It is translated as CASSVGFGGRVGANVLTF.

This rearrangement joins TRBV6-5 to TRBJ2-7; 8 nucleotides agree with TRBD1. Trimming at V came to 5 bases and at J to 12 bases, leaving 12 bases not matched to a gene. Germline V gives CDR1 MNHEY, CDR2 SVGAGI. The CDR3 runs to 13 residues. The CDR3: CASSGTYRGFGYF. The CDR3 region has the DNA TGTGCCAGCAGTGGCACTTACAGGGGGTTTGGGTACTTC.

The chain recombines TRBV15 with TRBJ1-1; D is unclear. CDR3 length: 15 amino acids. V lost 0 bases, J lost 2 bases, and 10 bases lay in between. CDR1 and CDR2 from the germline V gene are LNHNV and YYDKDF (reference sequence). Here the CDR3 reads CATSRDGVVNTEAFF. The CDR3 DNA follows: TGTGCCACCAGCAGAGATGGAGTAGTCAACACTGAAGCTTTCTTT.

The V call is TRBV30, the J call TRBJ2-1; D remains ambiguous. This CDR3 is built from 15 residues. Germline loops: CDR1 GTSNPN, CDR2 SVGIG (reference sequence). The V end lost 3 bases, the J end lost 8 bases, and 20 bases lay between the germline ends. CDR3 coding DNA: TGTGCCTGGAGGTCTCCAGAGACGCATGGGGATGAGCAGTTCTTC. This sequence encodes CAWRSPETHGDEQFF. Looking up the rest from reference TRBV30 and TRBJ2-1 gives the full variable domain: SQTIHQWPATLVQPVGSPLSLECTVEGTSNPNLYWYRQAAGRGLQLLFYSVGIGQISSEVPQNLSASRPQDRQFILSSKKLLLSDSGFYLCAWRSPETHGDEQFFGPGTRLTVL.

This chain uses TRBV6-6 with TRBJ2-2; D tentatively reads TRBD1 or TRBD2 (5 bases each). The CDR3 sequence is 16 residues long. V lost 7 bases and J 7 bases, leaving 22 bases between the germline ends. CDR1 and CDR2 from the germline V gene are MNHNY and SVGAGI (reference sequence). The CDR3 is CASNPQVREIGGELFF. The CDR3 DNA sequence: TGTGCCAGCAACCCCCAAGTCAGGGAGATAGGCGGGGAGCTGTTTTTT.

For this clone: This CDR3 is also generated by other DNA sequences in the sample. The chain couples TRBV4-3 to TRBJ1-2; D is ambiguous. V shed 1 base and J shed 2 bases, with 5 bases lying between them. The CDR3 has 13 residues. Germline CDR1 reads LGHNA; CDR2 reads YSLEER. CDR3 loop: CASSQAGNYGYTF. In DNA, the CDR3 is TGCGCCAGCAGCCAAGCCGGCAACTATGGCTACACCTTC.

This clone was recorded only once. The genes are TRBV7-9 and TRBJ2-7; D is possibly TRBD1 or TRBD2 (5 bases each). The CDR3 is 14 residues long. Deletions cut 6 bases from V and 7 bases from J, with 19 bases between. The V gene's germline CDR1 is SEHNR and CDR2 FQNEAQ (reference sequence). CDR3 residues: CASSSADIGWEQYF. Here the CDR3 DNA reads TGTGCCAGCAGTTCAGCGGACATAGGGTGGGAGCAGTACTTC. Filled out from reference TRBV7-9 and TRBJ2-7, the complete variable domain reads DTGVSQNPRHKITKRGQNVTFRCDPISEHNRLYWYRQTLGQGPEFLTYFQNEAQLEKSRLLSDRFSAERPKGSFSTLEIQRTEQGDSAMYLCASSSADIGWEQYFGPGTRLTVT.

To note about this clone: Other DNA sequences in the same sample also yield this CDR3. The CDR3 DNA reads as TGTGCCATCAGTGAGTCCGGCTACGAGCAGTACTTC. Its translation: CAISESGYEQYF. V gene TRBV10-3 combines with J gene TRBJ2-7; D not resolved. The CDR3 spans 12 residues. V shed 0 bases and J shed 3 bases, with 3 bases lying between them. Germline V CDR1 and CDR2: ENHRY, SYGVKD.

As for this clone: At the DNA level, this CDR3 is encoded by other sequences in the same sample as well. The chain uses TRBV18 and TRBJ2-3, with no clear D. With 1 base removed from V and 2 bases from J, the gap between germline ends came to 7 bases. The length of the CDR3 is 14 residues. Germline V gene data show CDR1 as KGHSH and CDR2 as LQKENI. The CDR3 loop reads CASSPLDTTDTQYF. In nucleotides, the CDR3 is TGTGCCAGCTCACCACTCGACACCACAGATACGCAGTATTTT.

This clone was seen just once. The V and J genes are TRBV19 and TRBJ1-1, with D uncertain. V gave up 3 bases and J gave up 1 base, with 12 bases separating them. Per germline, CDR1 LNHDA and CDR2 SQIVND (reference sequence). The CDR3 sequence is 15 residues long. The CDR3 DNA reads as TGTGCCAGTAGTATGACTCCCCCCGCGAACACTGAAGCTTTCTTT. Its translation is CASSMTPPANTEAFF.

The CDR3: CASSLAGGQPHGYTF. The CDR3 DNA follows: TGTGCCAGCAGCTTAGCCGGGGGACAGCCCCATGGCTACACCTTC. The rearrangement joins TRBV7-8 to TRBJ1-2; 7 bases fit TRBD1. CDR1 SGHVS and CDR2 FQNEAQ come from the germline V gene. This CDR3 has 15 residues. J gave up 6 bases and V 0 bases, and 7 bases lay outside the gene matches.

This CDR3 reads CASSGGQNDNSPLHF. CDR3 DNA: TGTGCCAGCAGTGGGGGACAGAATGATAATTCACCCCTCCACTTT. The rearrangement uses TRBV6-1 and TRBJ1-6; 7 bases fit TRBD1. Germline CDR1 reads MNHNS; CDR2 reads SASEGT. CDR3 length: 15 residues. Germline trimming cut 4 bases from V and 5 bases from J; bases unmatched to any gene: 5.

This chain connects TRBV7-3 to TRBJ2-5; D not certain. With 2 bases removed from V and 5 bases from J, the gap between germline ends came to 9 bases. Looked up from germline, CDR1 is SGHTA and CDR2 is FQGTGA. The CDR3 totals 13 residues. CDR3 sequence: CASSLSPPETQYF. The DNA of the CDR3 is TGTGCCAGCAGCTTATCCCCCCCGGAGACCCAGTACTTC. Full variable domain (outside the CDR3, taken from reference TRBV7-3 and TRBJ2-5): GAGVSQTPSNKVTEKGKYVELRCDPISGHTALYWYRQSLGQGPEFLIYFQGTGAADDSGLPNDRFFAVRPEGSVSTLKIQRTERGDSAVYLCASSLSPPETQYFGPGTRLLVL.

The chain employs TRBV5-6 and TRBJ2-6; D may match TRBD1 or TRBD2 (5 bases each). The CDR3 loop spans 18 amino acids. V lost 5 bases and J 4 bases, leaving 22 bases between the germline ends. Germline CDR1 and CDR2: SGHDT and YYEEEE. The CDR3 spells CASSSPGPRTMGANVLTF. The DNA for the CDR3 is TGTGCCAGCAGTTCGCCGGGACCCCGGACCATGGGGGCCAACGTCCTGACTTTC.

V is TRBV5-5 and J is TRBJ2-7, with 8 bases aligning to TRBD1. This CDR3 comprises 16 residues. The V segment lost 0 bases and the J segment 4 bases; nucleotides outside the gene matches: 9. Germline V gene data show CDR1 as SGHKS and CDR2 as YYEKEE (reference sequence). The CDR3 DNA sequence: TGTGCCAGCAGCTTGGGGCCGCCAGGGGGCTTTTACGAGCAGTACTTC. Residues: CASSLGPPGGFYEQYF. The full variable domain, with the rest looked up from reference TRBV5-5 and TRBJ2-7, is DAGVTQSPTHLIKTRGQQVTLRCSPISGHKSVSWYQQVLGQGPQFIFQYYEKEERGRGNFPDRFSARQFPNYSSELNVNALLLGDSALYLCASSLGPPGGFYEQYFGPGTRLTVT.

The chain recombines TRBV30 with TRBJ2-5; tentatively, D is TRBD1 (6 bases). The ends were cut back, 5 bases at V and 0 bases at J, with 7 bases in the middle. This CDR3 region has 12 residues. CDR1 and CDR2 (germline): GTSNPN, SVGIG (reference sequence). The CDR3 spells CAWDRNQETQYF. In DNA form, the CDR3 reads TGTGCCTGGGACAGGAACCAAGAGACCCAGTACTTC. The complete variable domain, with remaining parts taken from reference TRBV30 and TRBJ2-5, reads SQTIHQWPATLVQPVGSPLSLECTVEGTSNPNLYWYRQAAGRGLQLLFYSVGIGQISSEVPQNLSASRPQDRQFILSSKKLLLSDSGFYLCAWDRNQETQYFGPGTRLLVL.

The chain combines TRBV5-5 with TRBJ1-1; D perhaps matches TRBD1 (5 bases). Trimming left V 0 bases short and J 5 bases short, with 8 bases between. The CDR3 sequence is 13 residues long. Germline V gene lookup returns CDR1 SGHKS and CDR2 YYEKEE (reference sequence). This chain's CDR3 is CASSLEGWTEAFF. Written as DNA, the CDR3 is TGTGCCAGCAGCTTGGAGGGGTGGACTGAAGCTTTCTTT.

V gene TRBV28 combines with J gene TRBJ1-2; weak D call: TRBD1 (6 bases). The CDR3 has 14 amino acids. Germline V CDR1 and CDR2: MDHEN, SYDVKM. The V gene lost 2 bases and the J gene lost 4 bases, with 11 bases spanning the gap. The CDR3 loop reads CASSLSDRIYGYTF. CDR3 sequence (DNA): TGTGCCAGCAGTTTAAGCGACAGGATCTATGGCTACACCTTC.